This paragraph reports one T cell receptor (beta chain). Only in-frame clones appear in the TCRdb table, and some are missing; sequencing was by immunoSEQ multiplex PCR. Of 40,000 to 50,000 clones listed, about 89% are singletons. This sample was included in a study of blood T cell repertoires in COVID-19. Study background: PBMCs, B-cell-depleted T cells, or T cells provided the cDNA or gDNA that made up the material.

V trimming: 4 bases; J trimming: 0 bases; junction bases outside the gene matches: 10. The CDR3 has 18 residues. Per germline, CDR1 LGHNA and CDR2 YNFKEQ. Enrolment of Seattle patients took place during active infection, and they were followed longitudinally. Specimen: peripheral blood. The rearrangement links TRBV4-2 to TRBJ1-5, with TRBD1 identical over 9 bases. The source is a woman of 80 years or more with COVID-19, enrolled during active disease. CDR3 amino acids: CASSRRAGQGNSNQPQHF. CDR3 DNA: TGTGCCAGCAGCCGCAGGGCGGGACAGGGCAATAGCAATCAGCCCCAGCATTTT.